These 3 T cell receptor beta chains share one sample of origin, sequenced in a study of beta chain features in type 1 diabetes. Reverse transcribing all isolated RNA meant expressed TCRB transcripts were sequenced. This table comes from immunoSEQ multiplex PCR, and its TCRdb copy is limited to in-frame clones, with some not included. The table has 110,000 to 150,000 clones, 6.9% seen once; the top ten hold 1.3% to 1.5%. The specimen sequenced was central memory CD4+ T cells from blood. These TCRs come from a woman aged 25 to 39 in good health.

The chain has TRBV18 and TRBJ1-5, with D possibly matching TRBD1 (5 bases). Between the trimmed V and J ends, which lost 1 base and 1 base, there was a span of 5 bases. There are 14 residues in the CDR3. In germline, CDR1 is KGHSH, CDR2 LQKENI. The CDR3 DNA is TGTGCCAGCTCACCACAGGGGAGCAATCAGCCCCAGCATTTT. This codes for CASSPQGSNQPQHF.

The V and J genes are TRBV28 and TRBJ1-2, with a possible D match to TRBD1 (5 bases). Trimming cost V 3 bases and J 8 bases, with 16 bases left between them. Germline assignment: CDR1 MDHEN and CDR2 SYDVKM. CDR3 size: 14 residues. The CDR3 region is CASSFHIQGWGYTF. As DNA, the CDR3 is TGTGCCAGCAGTTTCCATATCCAGGGTTGGGGCTACACCTTC.

The sample holds a few counts of this clone. Germline and junction disagree at one end, which may indicate a read error. The chain combines TRBV11-2 with TRBJ2-7; the match to TRBD2 covers 14 bases. The CDR3 is 20 residues long. CDR1 is SGHAT and CDR2 is FQNNGV in the germline V gene. Here the CDR3 reads CASTLEVTSGRALGSYEQYF. CDR3 nucleotides: TGTGCCAGCACCTTAGAAGTGACTAGCGGGAGGGCCCTCGGATCCTACGAGCAGTACTTC. Complete variable domain (other parts from reference TRBV11-2 and TRBJ2-7): EAGVAQSPRYKIIEKRQSVAFWCNPISGHATLYWYQQILGQGPKLLIQFQNNGVVDDSQLPKDRFSAERLKGVDSTLKIQPAKLEDSAVYLCASTLEVTSGRALGSYEQYFGPGTRLTVT.